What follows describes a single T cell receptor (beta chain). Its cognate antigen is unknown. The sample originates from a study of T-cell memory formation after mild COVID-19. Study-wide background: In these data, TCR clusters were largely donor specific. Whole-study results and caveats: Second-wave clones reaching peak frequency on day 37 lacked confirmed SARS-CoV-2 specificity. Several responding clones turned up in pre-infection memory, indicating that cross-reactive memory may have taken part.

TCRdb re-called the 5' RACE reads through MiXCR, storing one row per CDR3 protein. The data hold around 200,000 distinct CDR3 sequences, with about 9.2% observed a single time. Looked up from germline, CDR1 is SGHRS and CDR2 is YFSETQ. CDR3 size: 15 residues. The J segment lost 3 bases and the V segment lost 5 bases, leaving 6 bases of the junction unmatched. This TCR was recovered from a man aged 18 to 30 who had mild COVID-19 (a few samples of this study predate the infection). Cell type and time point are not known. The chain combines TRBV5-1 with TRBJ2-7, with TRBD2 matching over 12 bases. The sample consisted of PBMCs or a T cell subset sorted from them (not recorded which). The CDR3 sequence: CASRLASGGGYEQYF. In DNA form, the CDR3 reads TGCGCCAGCAGACTAGCTAGCGGGGGGGGCTACGAGCAGTACTTC.